This T cell receptor (beta chain) was sequenced in a study of blood T cell repertoires in COVID-19. The CDR3 has 16 residues. V dropped 2 bases and J dropped 1; count of bases not matched to a gene: 5. Germline V CDR1 and CDR2: MNHEY, SVGAGI. Authors' data handling: The authors estimated nucleated cell counts from reference gene primer amplification. Sequencing used immunoSEQ multiplex PCR; TCRdb keeps in-frame clones, though not all of them. The V and J calls and the clone size are those of that table, but D and trimming were determined from the DNA. The sample lists fewer than 250,000 clones, roughly 85% seen once, with approximately 4% in the top ten. Ages ranged from roughly 18 to 100 years, with residence in under 25 US areas.

V usage is TRBV6-5 and J usage is TRBJ2-3; TRBD2 aligns across 8 bases. The clonotype was recovered from a woman in her thirties or forties who had been exposed to COVID-19. The sequencing sample was made of PBMCs or T cells enriched from blood (not recorded which). This CDR3 reads CASSYGGGTGTDTQYF. The CDR3 bases are TGTGCCAGCAGTTACGGCGGGGGGACTGGCACAGATACGCAGTATTTT.